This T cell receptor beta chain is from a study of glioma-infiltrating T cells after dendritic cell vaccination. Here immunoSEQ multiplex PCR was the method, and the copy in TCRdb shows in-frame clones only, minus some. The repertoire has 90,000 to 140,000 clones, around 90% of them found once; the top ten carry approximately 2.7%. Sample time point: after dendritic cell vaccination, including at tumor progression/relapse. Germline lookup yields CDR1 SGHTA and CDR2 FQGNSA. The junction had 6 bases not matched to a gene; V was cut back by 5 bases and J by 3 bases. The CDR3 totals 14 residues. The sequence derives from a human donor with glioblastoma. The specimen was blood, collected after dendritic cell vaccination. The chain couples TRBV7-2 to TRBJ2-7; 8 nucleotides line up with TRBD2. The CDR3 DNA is TGTGCCAGCAGCCCTAGCGGGCTGTACTACGAGCAGTACTTC. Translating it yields CASSPSGLYYEQYF.